Listed below are T cell receptor beta chains from one sample, sequenced in a study of control samples from healthy donors and cancer patients. Assay used: immunoSEQ multiplex PCR; TCRdb lists only in-frame clones, some missing. The sample gives tens of thousands of clones, more than 90% of which show up once; roughly 0.8% is in the top ten. Sequencing used PBMCs. These receptors came from a man younger than 45 with colorectal cancer. The CDR3 runs from the conserved cysteine through the conserved F or W. A D gene is named only where the DNA matches it firmly. Size is omitted from some rows. Given values are once, few, many or a class for expanded clones.

j_call: TRBJ1-4
clone_size: .
d_call: .
v_call: TRBV19
cdr3_nt: TGTGCCAGTAGTATGGGCCAGAATGAAAAACTGTTTTTT
cdr3_aa: CASSMGQNEKLFF

j_call: TRBJ2-3
clone_size: .
d_call: .
v_call: TRBV5-1
cdr3_nt: TGCGCCAGCAGCTTGGGAGTTAGCGCAGATACGCAGTATTTT
cdr3_aa: CASSLGVSADTQYF

j_call: TRBJ1-1
clone_size: once
d_call: .
v_call: TRBV11-2
cdr3_nt: TGTGCCAGCAGCTCTTTCAGGGTGGAGAACACTGAAGCTTTCTTT
cdr3_aa: CASSSFRVENTEAFF

j_call: TRBJ1-5
clone_size: .
d_call: .
v_call: TRBV13
cdr3_nt: TGTGCCAGCAGCTTGTCGTCGGGGGGTGGGAATCAGCCCCAGCATTTT
cdr3_aa: CASSLSSGGGNQPQHF

j_call: TRBJ1-2
clone_size: .
d_call: .
v_call: TRBV6-6
cdr3_nt: TGTGCCAGCAGTTACTTCGGCGCGACAGGTTCCTATGGCTACACCTTC
cdr3_aa: CASSYFGATGSYGYTF

j_call: TRBJ2-5
clone_size: .
d_call: .
v_call: TRBV27
cdr3_nt: TGTGCCAGCAGTACGGGGACTGGGGATGGGACCCAGTACTTC
cdr3_aa: CASSTGTGDGTQYF

j_call: TRBJ1-6
clone_size: .
d_call: .
v_call: TRBV3-1/TRBV3-2
cdr3_nt: TGTGCCAGCAGCCAAGGCAGGGTTTCACCCCTCCACTTT
cdr3_aa: CASSQGRVSPLHF

j_call: TRBJ1-2
clone_size: few
d_call: .
v_call: TRBV18
cdr3_nt: TGTGCCAGCTCACCACCTAACGGGGCCAGTTATGGCTACACCTTC
cdr3_aa: CASSPPNGASYGYTF

j_call: TRBJ1-5
clone_size: .
d_call: .
v_call: TRBV13
cdr3_nt: TGTGCCAGCAGCTTGTCGGCGGGGGGTGGGAATCAGCCCCAGCATTTT
cdr3_aa: CASSLSAGGGNQPQHF

j_call: TRBJ2-1
clone_size: .
d_call: .
v_call: TRBV7-9
cdr3_nt: TGTGCCAGCAGCCGAAGCAATGAGCAGTTCTTC
cdr3_aa: CASSRSNEQFF

j_call: TRBJ1-2
clone_size: .
d_call: .
v_call: TRBV29-1
cdr3_nt: TGCAGCGTTGAAGAACTCGTGTACTATGGCTACACCTTC
cdr3_aa: CSVEELVYYGYTF

j_call: TRBJ2-2
clone_size: .
d_call: .
v_call: TRBV3-1/TRBV3-2
cdr3_nt: TGTGCCAGCAGCCTGTCATCAGCAACCGGGGAGCTGTTTTTT
cdr3_aa: CASSLSSATGELFF

j_call: TRBJ2-2
clone_size: .
d_call: .
v_call: TRBV7-9
cdr3_nt: TGTGCCAGCAGCTTGGCCGGGGGGACATACACCGGGGAGCTGTTTTTT
cdr3_aa: CASSLAGGTYTGELFF

j_call: TRBJ2-6
clone_size: .
d_call: TRBD1
v_call: TRBV6-6
cdr3_nt: TGTGCCAGCAGTCCCCGGACAGGCCTCAGCTCTGGGGCCAACGTCCTGACTTTC
cdr3_aa: CASSPRTGLSSGANVLTF

j_call: TRBJ1-2
clone_size: .
d_call: .
v_call: TRBV9
cdr3_nt: TGTGCCAGCAGCGTAGCAGGCCCGAACTATGGCTACACCTTC
cdr3_aa: CASSVAGPNYGYTF

j_call: TRBJ1-2
clone_size: .
d_call: .
v_call: TRBV11-2
cdr3_nt: TGTGCCAGCAGGGATGGGCCCTATGGCTACACCTTC
cdr3_aa: CASRDGPYGYTF

j_call: TRBJ1-1
clone_size: .
d_call: .
v_call: TRBV3-1/TRBV3-2
cdr3_nt: TGTGCCAGCCCTCAGACAAGAGGGGGGGCTTTCTTT
cdr3_aa: CASPQTRGGAFF

j_call: TRBJ1-1
clone_size: .
d_call: TRBD1
v_call: TRBV4-1
cdr3_nt: TGCGCCAGCAGCCAGGACAGGGGGAGCATAAATCTAGGCACTGAAGCTTTCTTT
cdr3_aa: CASSQDRGSINLGTEAFF

j_call: TRBJ1-6
clone_size: .
d_call: TRBD1
v_call: TRBV5-4
cdr3_nt: TGTGCCAGCAGCCGCGACAGGGACAATTCACCCCTCCACTTT
cdr3_aa: CASSRDRDNSPLHF

j_call: TRBJ2-1
clone_size: .
d_call: .
v_call: TRBV5-1
cdr3_nt: TGCGCCAGCAATGAGGGATCGGGGCAGTTCTTC
cdr3_aa: CASNEGSGQFF

j_call: TRBJ1-2
clone_size: .
d_call: .
v_call: TRBV6-2/TRBV6-3
cdr3_nt: TGTGCCAGCAGTACGGGACTCTTAATTAGAGGCTACACCTTC
cdr3_aa: CASSTGLLIRGYTF

j_call: TRBJ2-2
clone_size: .
d_call: .
v_call: TRBV18
cdr3_nt: TGTGCCAGCTCACCTAAACAGGGCAACTCCCCCCCCCGATTGTGCACCGGGGAGCTGTTTTTT
cdr3_aa: CASSPKQGNSPPRLCTGELFF

j_call: TRBJ1-2
clone_size: .
d_call: TRBD1
v_call: TRBV4-3
cdr3_nt: TGCGCCAGCAGCCAAGATCCTGAGGACAGGCCCTATGGCTACACCTTC
cdr3_aa: CASSQDPEDRPYGYTF

j_call: TRBJ1-1
clone_size: .
d_call: .
v_call: TRBV18
cdr3_nt: TGTGCCAGCTCATCTGACAGAAACACTGAAGCTTTCTTT
cdr3_aa: CASSSDRNTEAFF

j_call: TRBJ2-7
clone_size: .
d_call: .
v_call: TRBV6-2/TRBV6-3
cdr3_nt: TGTGCCAGCAGTTACTCGGTCGGGGAGCAGTACTTC
cdr3_aa: CASSYSVGEQYF

j_call: TRBJ1-1
clone_size: .
d_call: .
v_call: TRBV19
cdr3_nt: TGTGCCAGTAGTTTCTCCGGCCGGCTGAACACTGAAGCTTTCTTT
cdr3_aa: CASSFSGRLNTEAFF

j_call: TRBJ2-1
clone_size: .
d_call: TRBD1
v_call: TRBV29-1
cdr3_nt: TGCAGCGTCACGGACAGGGGAGTAGTAAATGAGCAGTTCTTC
cdr3_aa: CSVTDRGVVNEQFF

j_call: TRBJ2-3
clone_size: .
d_call: .
v_call: TRBV12-5
cdr3_nt: TGTGCTAGTGGTTCCACATTCCGGGGTAGGGAGGATACGCAGTATTTT
cdr3_aa: CASGSTFRGREDTQYF

j_call: TRBJ1-1
clone_size: .
d_call: TRBD1
v_call: TRBV6-2/TRBV6-3
cdr3_nt: TGTGCCAGCAGTCGAGCAGGGGGCGCAAACACTGAAGCTTTCTTT
cdr3_aa: CASSRAGGANTEAFF

j_call: TRBJ2-3
clone_size: .
d_call: .
v_call: TRBV2
cdr3_nt: TGTGCCAGCAAACCGGGTGACCCGGTCGATACGCAGTATTTT
cdr3_aa: CASKPGDPVDTQYF

j_call: TRBJ1-4
clone_size: .
d_call: .
v_call: TRBV3-1/TRBV3-2
cdr3_nt: TGTGCCAGCAGCCAAGGTAGTGGAGAAAAACTGTTTTTT
cdr3_aa: CASSQGSGEKLFF

j_call: TRBJ2-1
clone_size: .
d_call: .
v_call: TRBV29-1
cdr3_nt: TGCACCGGGCAGGGGACCTACAATGAGCAGTTCTTC
cdr3_aa: CTGQGTYNEQFF

j_call: TRBJ1-5
clone_size: .
d_call: .
v_call: TRBV6-2/TRBV6-3
cdr3_nt: TGTGCCAGCAGTTCTATACTAGACGGTCAGCCCCAGCATTTT
cdr3_aa: CASSSILDGQPQHF

j_call: TRBJ1-1
clone_size: .
d_call: .
v_call: TRBV6-2/TRBV6-3
cdr3_nt: TGTGCCAGCAGTTACGTCCAAGGAGACATGAACACTGAAGCTTTCTTT
cdr3_aa: CASSYVQGDMNTEAFF

j_call: TRBJ2-1
clone_size: .
d_call: .
v_call: TRBV7-9
cdr3_nt: TGTGCCAGCAGCCCCTCAAGGGGAGAGCAGTTCTTC
cdr3_aa: CASSPSRGEQFF

j_call: TRBJ1-2
clone_size: once
d_call: TRBD1
v_call: TRBV27
cdr3_nt: TGTGCCAGCAGTCCCCGGGCAGGGGGTAACTATGGCTACACCTTC
cdr3_aa: CASSPRAGGNYGYTF

j_call: TRBJ2-2
clone_size: .
d_call: .
v_call: TRBV30
cdr3_nt: TGTGCCTGGGGGAGACGGACCCTGAGGTCCGGGGAGCTGTTTTTT
cdr3_aa: CAWGRRTLRSGELFF

j_call: TRBJ2-1
clone_size: .
d_call: TRBD2
v_call: TRBV9
cdr3_nt: TGTGCCAGCAGCGCCGGGGGGGCTAGAAATGAGCAGTTCTTC
cdr3_aa: CASSAGGARNEQFF

j_call: TRBJ2-4
clone_size: .
d_call: TRBD2
v_call: TRBV30
cdr3_nt: TGTGCCTGGAGTTCCGGGGGGGCAGGGGACATTCAGTACTTC
cdr3_aa: CAWSSGGAGDIQYF

j_call: TRBJ2-5
clone_size: .
d_call: .
v_call: TRBV3-1/TRBV3-2
cdr3_nt: TGTGCCAGCAGCCAAGAGACCCAGTACTTC
cdr3_aa: CASSQETQYF

j_call: TRBJ2-1
clone_size: .
d_call: .
v_call: TRBV30
cdr3_nt: TGTGCCTGGAGAACATTTGGGGACACCCGCTCCTACAATGAGCAGTTCTTC
cdr3_aa: CAWRTFGDTRSYNEQFF

j_call: TRBJ2-1
clone_size: .
d_call: TRBD2
v_call: TRBV6-4
cdr3_nt: TGTGCCAGCAGTGAATCCGGGACTAGCGGGGTCCTCCAGCAGTTCTTC
cdr3_aa: CASSESGTSGVLQQFF

j_call: TRBJ2-3
clone_size: .
d_call: TRBD1
v_call: TRBV9
cdr3_nt: TGTGCCAGCAGCCCCGGGACAGCAAAAGATACGCAGTATTTT
cdr3_aa: CASSPGTAKDTQYF